This paragraph reports one TCR beta chain. The sample has other DNA sequences that encode this CDR3 too. Clones were read by immunoSEQ multiplex PCR, and TCRdb kept only the in-frame ones, dropping some. The sample comprises 40,000 to 50,000 clones, about 94% of which are singletons, and approximately 8.7% rests with the top ten. This sample was taken from a study of T cell changes during pregnancy in multiple sclerosis. There are 12 residues in the CDR3. Germline CDR1 MNHEY, CDR2 SMNVEV (reference sequence). Deletions cut 6 bases from V and 3 bases from J, with 9 bases between. The sequencing here drew on CD8+ T cells from peripheral blood mononuclear cells, taken in the third trimester of pregnancy. The receptor's source is a female donor with multiple sclerosis, enrolled in a pregnancy study. The chain uses TRBV27 and TRBJ2-7; a possible D gene is TRBD1 (6 bases). The CDR3 here is CASSPTGYEQYF. Written as DNA, the CDR3 is TGTGCCAGCAGCCCGACAGGCTACGAGCAGTACTTC.